One and the same sample provided the 17 T cell receptor beta chains below, sequenced in a study of graft-versus-host responses after intestinal transplantation. Profiled with immunoSEQ multiplex PCR; TCRdb holds only in-frame clones, not every one. The table records about 71,000 clones, less than 95% of them present only once. No antigen has been identified for these receptors. The sequenced sample was unstimulated CD8+ T cells sorted from spleen or lymph node cells, obtained before intestinal transplant. The receptors were sampled from a human donor who received an intestinal transplant.

This chain links TRBV7-9 with TRBJ2-1, with a possible D match to TRBD2 (6 bases). Per the germline V gene, CDR1 is SEHNR and CDR2 is FQNEAQ (reference sequence). The CDR3 has 15 residues. Between the trimmed V and J ends, which lost 5 bases and 0 bases, there was a span of 11 bases. The CDR3 nucleotides read TGTGCCAGCAGCCCGGAGGGCCCCTCCTACAATGAGCAGTTCTTC. Protein product: CASSPEGPSYNEQFF. Full variable domain (outside the CDR3, taken from reference TRBV7-9 and TRBJ2-1): DTGVSQNPRHKITKRGQNVTFRCDPISEHNRLYWYRQTLGQGPEFLTYFQNEAQLEKSRLLSDRFSAERPKGSFSTLEIQRTEQGDSAMYLCASSPEGPSYNEQFFGPGTRLTVL.

This clone was observed a few times. The chain is built from TRBV11-2 and TRBJ1-1; D is ambiguous. The germline V gene has CDR1 SGHAT and CDR2 FQNNGV. The length of the CDR3 is 15 residues. V was trimmed by 1 base and J by 0 bases, leaving 9 bases between them. The CDR3 spells CASSLAGSLNTEAFF. The CDR3 nucleotides read TGTGCCAGCAGCTTAGCCGGGAGTTTGAACACTGAAGCTTTCTTT.

This chain joins TRBV7-9 and TRBJ1-6; a weak D match, TRBD1 (6 bases). Between the trimmed V and J ends, which lost 3 bases and 8 bases, there was a span of 14 bases. Germline lookup yields CDR1 SEHNR and CDR2 FQNEAQ (reference sequence). The CDR3 runs 15 residues. The CDR3: CASSFKRDNDSPLHF. CDR3 sequence (DNA): TGTGCCAGCAGCTTTAAAAGGGACAACGATTCACCCCTCCACTTT.

This rearrangement joins TRBV29-1 to TRBJ2-5; D uncertain. V dropped 2 bases and J dropped 7 bases, with 20 bases sitting between them. The length of the CDR3 is 15 residues. CDR1 and CDR2 from the germline V gene are SQVTM and ANQGSEA. CDR3 region: CSVESPRQATGTQYF. The CDR3 coding sequence is TGCAGCGTTGAATCCCCTAGGCAAGCTACGGGGACCCAGTACTTC.

This chain links TRBV7-8 with TRBJ1-2; the match to TRBD1 covers 11 bases. This CDR3 comprises 16 residues. Germline lookup yields CDR1 SGHVS and CDR2 FQNEAQ. V shed 1 base and J 4 bases; nucleotides not matched to a gene: 5. CDR3 bases: TGTGCCAGCAGCTTAGAGCCGGGACAGGGGGTCTATGGCTACACCTTC. Amino acids: CASSLEPGQGVYGYTF. Supplemented by reference TRBV7-8 and TRBJ1-2, the full variable domain reads GAGVSQSPRYKVAKRGQDVALRCDPISGHVSLFWYQQALGQGPEFLTYFQNEAQLDKSGLPSDRFFAERPEGSVSTLKIQRTQQEDSAVYLCASSLEPGQGVYGYTFGSGTRLTVV.

This chain connects TRBV7-9 to TRBJ1-1; tentatively, D is TRBD1 (5 bases). Trimming cost V 3 bases and J 1 base, with 6 bases left between them. The CDR3 sequence is 13 residues long. The germline V gene encodes CDR1 SEHNR and CDR2 FQNEAQ (reference sequence). The CDR3 DNA follows: TGTGCCAGCAGCTTCGGGGGGAACACTGAAGCTTTCTTT. Translation: CASSFGGNTEAFF.

This chain connects TRBV5-1 to TRBJ2-2; possibly TRBD1 for D (5 bases). The CDR3 has 17 amino acids. V was trimmed by 0 bases and J by 1 base, leaving 13 bases between them. CDR1 is SGHRS, CDR2 YFSETQ, per germline. The CDR3 is CASSLAGGRENTGELFF. DNA of the CDR3: TGCGCCAGCAGCTTGGCCGGTGGCAGGGAGAACACCGGGGAGCTGTTTTTT. The complete variable domain, with remaining parts taken from reference TRBV5-1 and TRBJ2-2, reads KAGVTQTPRYLIKTRGQQVTLSCSPISGHRSVSWYQQTPGQGLQFLFEYFSETQRNKGNFPGRFSGRQFSNSRSEMNVSTLELGDSALYLCASSLAGGRENTGELFFGEGSRLTVL.

This chain joins TRBV9 and TRBJ2-1, with D tentatively TRBD1 (6 bases). This CDR3 is 16 amino acids long. Germline CDR1 and CDR2: SGDLS and YYNGEE. V was pared by 0 bases and J by 7 bases, with 17 bases between. The chain's CDR3 is CASSVEGDPQWNEQFF. As DNA, the CDR3 is TGTGCCAGCAGCGTAGAGGGGGACCCTCAATGGAATGAGCAGTTCTTC.

V is TRBV6-5 and J is TRBJ1-2, with a possible D match to TRBD1 (5 bases). The CDR3 has 11 residues. CDR1 MNHEY and CDR2 SVGAGI come from the germline V gene. Trimming stripped 10 bases from V and 8 bases from J, with 14 bases between. DNA for the CDR3: TGTGCCACCTCAGCGGGGCTAGGCTACACCTTC. Its translation: CATSAGLGYTF.

This chain links TRBV7-6 with TRBJ2-1, with 7 bases matching TRBD2. Unmatched junction bases numbered 6, after V lost 1 base and J lost 3 bases. The germline V gene has CDR1 SGHVS and CDR2 FNYEAQ. This CDR3 is 16 amino acids long. The CDR3 loop is CASSLGGGGSYNEQFF. The CDR3 coding sequence is TGTGCCAGCAGCTTAGGTGGGGGGGGGAGCTACAATGAGCAGTTCTTC.

This clone was found once. The rearrangement uses TRBV7-6 and TRBJ2-7, with TRBD1 identical over 8 bases. The CDR3 runs 14 residues. V shed 5 bases and J 0 bases; nucleotides not matched to a gene: 3. Looked up from germline, CDR1 is SGHVS and CDR2 is FNYEAQ. DNA for the CDR3: TGTGCCAGCAGCCCGGGGACAGGCTCCTACGAGCAGTACTTC. Translated, it gives CASSPGTGSYEQYF.

CDR3 sequence (DNA): TGTGCCAGCAGCTTACCATCCACAGGGGGCGGATACGAGCAGTACTTC. This encodes CASSLPSTGGGYEQYF. V and J are TRBV7-8 and TRBJ2-7; 9 bases match TRBD1. With 2 bases clipped from V and 4 bases from J, the junction kept 9 bases outside the gene matches. Germline values: CDR1 SGHVS, CDR2 FQNEAQ. CDR3 length: 16 residues. Variable domain in full (rest from reference TRBV7-8 and TRBJ2-7): GAGVSQSPRYKVAKRGQDVALRCDPISGHVSLFWYQQALGQGPEFLTYFQNEAQLDKSGLPSDRFFAERPEGSVSTLKIQRTQQEDSAVYLCASSLPSTGGGYEQYFGPGTRLTVT.

J is TRBJ2-5 and V is TRBV13; D is possibly TRBD2 (6 bases). V was trimmed by 5 bases and J by 5 bases, leaving 24 bases between them. Germline V gives CDR1 PRHDT, CDR2 FYEKMQ (reference sequence). The CDR3 spans 17 residues. The CDR3 here is CASSLRAGGAPRETQYF. Written as DNA, the CDR3 is TGTGCCAGCAGCCTCCGGGCGGGCGGGGCCCCTCGGGAGACCCAGTACTTC. The full variable domain, completed using reference TRBV13 and TRBJ2-5, is AAGVIQSPRHLIKEKRETATLKCYPIPRHDTVYWYQQGPGQDPQFLISFYEKMQSDKGSIPDRFSAQQFSDYHSELNMSSLELGDSALYFCASSLRAGGAPRETQYFGPGTRLLVL.

The chain uses TRBV14 and TRBJ2-2; a possible D gene is TRBD2 (5 bases). The germline CDR1 and CDR2 sequences are SGHDN and FVKESK. Trimming cost V 3 bases and J 3 bases, with 14 bases left between them. The CDR3 has 16 amino acids. The CDR3 coding sequence is TGTGCCAGCAGCCAGGACTCCAACTCTTACACCGGGGAGCTGTTTTTT. Its protein product is CASSQDSNSYTGELFF.

The chain is built from TRBV9 and TRBJ2-7; D is perhaps TRBD1 (6 bases). The germline V and J ends were trimmed by 0 bases and 6 bases, with 10 bases remaining between them. Germline V gives CDR1 SGDLS, CDR2 YYNGEE. This CDR3 has 13 amino acids. CDR3: CASSVGTGTEQYF. The CDR3 nucleotides read TGTGCCAGCAGCGTAGGAACAGGGACCGAGCAGTACTTC.

This clone was seen more than once but under ten times. The chain links TRBV5-1 to TRBJ1-1; TRBD1 matches 7 bases. V dropped 4 bases and J dropped 0; count of bases not matched to a gene: 3. This CDR3 is built from 14 residues. Germline V gene sequence: CDR1 SGHRS, CDR2 YFSETQ. The CDR3 coding sequence is TGCGCCAGCAGCCCGGGACAGATGAACACTGAAGCTTTCTTT. Amino acids: CASSPGQMNTEAFF. Complete variable domain (other parts from reference TRBV5-1 and TRBJ1-1): KAGVTQTPRYLIKTRGQQVTLSCSPISGHRSVSWYQQTPGQGLQFLFEYFSETQRNKGNFPGRFSGRQFSNSRSEMNVSTLELGDSALYLCASSPGQMNTEAFFGQGTRLTVV.

This clone was seen only once. V usage is TRBV2 and J usage is TRBJ2-3; 9 bases match TRBD2. J gave up 3 bases and V 8 bases, and 15 bases lay outside the gene matches. The germline gives CDR1 SNHLY, CDR2 FYNNEI. The CDR3 totals 17 residues. The CDR3 here is CASGPALAGIWTDTQYF. As DNA, the CDR3 is TGTGCCAGCGGGCCAGCGCTAGCGGGGATATGGACAGATACGCAGTATTTT.